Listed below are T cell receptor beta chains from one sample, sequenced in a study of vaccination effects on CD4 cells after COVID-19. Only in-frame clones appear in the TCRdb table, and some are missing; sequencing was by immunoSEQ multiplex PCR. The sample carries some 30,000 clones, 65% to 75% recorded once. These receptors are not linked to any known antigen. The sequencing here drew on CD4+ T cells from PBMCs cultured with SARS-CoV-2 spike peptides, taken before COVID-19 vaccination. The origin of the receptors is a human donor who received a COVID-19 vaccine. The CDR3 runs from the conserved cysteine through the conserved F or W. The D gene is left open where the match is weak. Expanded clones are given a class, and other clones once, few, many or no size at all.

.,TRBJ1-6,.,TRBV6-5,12,TGCGCTTACGGCGGGTGGAATTCACCCCTCCACTTT,CAYGGWNSPLHF
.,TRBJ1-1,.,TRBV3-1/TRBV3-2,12,TGTGCCAGCAGCCAACCTGGGGGTGAAGCTTTCTTT,CASSQPGGEAFF
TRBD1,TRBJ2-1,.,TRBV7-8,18,TGTGCCAGCAGCTTAGTTCTTTCCGGACAGGGGTCCTACAATGAGCAGTTCTTC,CASSLVLSGQGSYNEQFF
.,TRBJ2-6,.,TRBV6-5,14,TGTGCCAACGGCCTCGGCTCTGGGGCCAACGTCCTGACTTTC,CANGLGSGANVLTF
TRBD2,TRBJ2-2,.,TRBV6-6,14,TGTGCCAGCTCCTGGCGGGAGCGGGTCGGGGAGCTGTTTTTT,CASSWRERVGELFF
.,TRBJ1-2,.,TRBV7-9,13,TGTGCCAGCAGCTTATCCGGGGTGGAGGGCTACACCTTC,CASSLSGVEGYTF
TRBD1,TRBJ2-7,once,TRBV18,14,TGTGCCAGCTCACCCGGACAGGGGGCCTACGAGCAGTACTTC,CASSPGQGAYEQYF
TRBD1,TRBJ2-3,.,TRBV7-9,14,TGTGCCAGCAGTATAGGACAGGGCACAGATACGCAGTATTTT,CASSIGQGTDTQYF
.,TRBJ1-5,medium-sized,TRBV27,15,TGTGCCAGCCAATCGGGACAAACTAGCAATCAGCCCCAGCATTTT,CASQSGQTSNQPQHF
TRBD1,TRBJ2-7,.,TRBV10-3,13,TGTGCCATCAGTGATACGACAGGGAACGAGCAGTACTTC,CAISDTTGNEQYF
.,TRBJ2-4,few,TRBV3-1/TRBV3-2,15,TGTGCCAGCAGCCAGACAAGCATTGCCAAAAACATTCAGTACTTC,CASSQTSIAKNIQYF
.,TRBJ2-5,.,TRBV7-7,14,TGTGCCAGCAGCTTGAGGGAGGTCGGAGCGACCCAGTACTTC,CASSLREVGATQYF
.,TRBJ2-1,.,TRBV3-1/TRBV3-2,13,TGTGCCAGCAGCCAAGGGCTCGTTGGCGAGCAGTTCTTC,CASSQGLVGEQFF
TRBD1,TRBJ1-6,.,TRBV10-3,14,TGTGCCATCAGTGGGGACAGGGGCAATTCACCCCTCCACTTT,CAISGDRGNSPLHF
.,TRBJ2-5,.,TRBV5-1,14,TGCGCCAGCAGCTTGGGCCAGGGACTAGAGACCCAGTACTTC,CASSLGQGLETQYF
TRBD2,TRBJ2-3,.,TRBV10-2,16,TGCGCCAGCTACTCAGCCCGGGGGGGGGTCACAGATACGCAGTATTTT,CASYSARGGVTDTQYF
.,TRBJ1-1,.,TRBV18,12,TGTGCCAGCTCGCCAAAAGGGCGGGAAGCTTTCTTT,CASSPKGREAFF
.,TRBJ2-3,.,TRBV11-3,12,TGTGCCAGCAGCAAAGGTCCGGATACGCAGTATTTT,CASSKGPDTQYF
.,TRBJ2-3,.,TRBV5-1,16,TGCGCCAGCAGCAACGGTGTAGACTTGTTCACAGATACGCAGTATTTT,CASSNGVDLFTDTQYF
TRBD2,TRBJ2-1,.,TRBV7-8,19,TGTGCCAGCAGCTTAGGAACACGACTAGCGGGAGTTCTGGAGAATGAGCAGTTCTTC,CASSLGTRLAGVLENEQFF
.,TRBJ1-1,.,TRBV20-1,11,TGCAGTGCTAGAGATTACGGACGAGCTTTCTTT,CSARDYGRAFF
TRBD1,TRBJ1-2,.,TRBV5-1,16,TGCGCCAGCAGCTTGGCTCTTCAGGGGGGCGCGGGGGGCTACACCTTC,CASSLALQGGAGGYTF
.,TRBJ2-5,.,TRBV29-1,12,TGCAGCGTTGAGGGGGAACCGATGACCCAGTACTTC,CSVEGEPMTQYF
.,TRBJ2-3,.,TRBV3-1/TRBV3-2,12,TGTGCCAGCAGCCAAGAGTCAGATACGCAGTATTTT,CASSQESDTQYF
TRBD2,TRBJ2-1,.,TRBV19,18,TGTGCCAGCGCTTCAGGACTAGCGGGAGATATCGCCTACAATGAGCAGTTCTTC,CASASGLAGDIAYNEQFF
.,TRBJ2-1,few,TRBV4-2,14,TGTGCCAGCAGCCAAGTTGGATCCTACAATGAGCAGTTCTTC,CASSQVGSYNEQFF
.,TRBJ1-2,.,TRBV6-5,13,TGTGCCAGCAGTAGGGTAGGGAGGGGTGGCTACACCTTC,CASSRVGRGGYTF
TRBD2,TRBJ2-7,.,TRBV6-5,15,TGTGCCAGCAGTCGTCCCGGGACTAGCGACTACGAGCAGTACTTC,CASSRPGTSDYEQYF
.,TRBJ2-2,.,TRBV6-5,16,TGTGCCAGCAGTTACTCGAAGTTTTCCGGCGCCGGGGAGCTGTTTTTT,CASSYSKFSGAGELFF
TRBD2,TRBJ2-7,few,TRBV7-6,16,TGTGCCAGCAGCAGCGGGGGTAGCGGGAGGAACTTCCAGCAGTACTTC,CASSSGGSGRNFQQYF
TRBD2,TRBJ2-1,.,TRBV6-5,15,TGTGCCAGCACCCCGGGACTAGCGGGACTAAATGAGCAGTTCTTC,CASTPGLAGLNEQFF
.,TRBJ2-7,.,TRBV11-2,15,TGTGCCAGCAGCTTAGGGAATGGGGCCCTCTACGAGCAGTACTTC,CASSLGNGALYEQYF
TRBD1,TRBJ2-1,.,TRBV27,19,TGTGCCAGCATTCAGAGGTCGGAGGACAGGGCCCGAGGTAAGAATGAGCAGTTCTTC,CASIQRSEDRARGKNEQFF
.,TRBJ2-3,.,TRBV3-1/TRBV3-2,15,TGTGCCAGCAGCCGGGACATTGGTCTCACAGATACGCAGTATTTT,CASSRDIGLTDTQYF
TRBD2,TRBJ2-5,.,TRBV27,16,TGTGCCAGCAGTTTAACGGCCCGGGACTACGAAGAGACCCAGTACTTC,CASSLTARDYEETQYF
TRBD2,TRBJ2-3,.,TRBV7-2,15,TGTGCCAGCAGCTTGGGACTAGCGGAGGTAGATACGCAGTATTTT,CASSLGLAEVDTQYF
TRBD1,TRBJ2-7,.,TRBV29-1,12,TGCAGCGTTAGACCAGGGGACAGCGAGCAGTACTTC,CSVRPGDSEQYF
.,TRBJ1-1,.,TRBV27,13,TGTGCCAGCAGACCGCTCCTGAACACTGAAGCTTTCTTT,CASRPLLNTEAFF
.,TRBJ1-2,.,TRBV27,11,TGTGCCAGCAGGGACAATCATGGCTACACCTTC,CASRDNHGYTF
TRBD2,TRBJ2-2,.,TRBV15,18,TGTGCCACCAGCAGGACTAGCGGGGGCGGCGCGAACACCGGGGAGCTGTTTTTT,CATSRTSGGGANTGELFF
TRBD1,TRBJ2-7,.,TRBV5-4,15,TGTGCCAGCAGCTTGGCCACAGGACAGGGCAACGAGCAGTACTTC,CASSLATGQGNEQYF
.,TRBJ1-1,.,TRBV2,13,TGTGCCAGCAGTTCAGGAAATCGGGGGTCAGCTTTCTTT,CASSSGNRGSAFF
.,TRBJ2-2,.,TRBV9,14,TGTGCCAGCAAGCTGGGAACGAACACCGGGGAGCTGTTTTTT,CASKLGTNTGELFF
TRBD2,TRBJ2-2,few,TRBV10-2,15,TGCGCCAGCAGTGACCTAGCGGGAGGCACCGGGGAGCTGTTTTTT,CASSDLAGGTGELFF
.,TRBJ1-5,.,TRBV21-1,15,TGTGCCAGCAGCAACTCCAGGGGTACCAATCAGCCCCAGCATTTT,CASSNSRGTNQPQHF
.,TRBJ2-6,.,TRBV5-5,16,TGTGCCAGCAGCTTGGCCCCACGCTCTGGGGCCAACGTCCTGACTTTC,CASSLAPRSGANVLTF
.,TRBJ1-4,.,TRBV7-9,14,TGTGCCGCGCCTCCCTTGACGGAAAATGAAAAACTGTTTTTT,CAAPPLTENEKLFF
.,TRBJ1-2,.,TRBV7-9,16,TGTGCCAGCAGCTTAGCACAGACACGGTCTAACTATGGCTACACCTTC,CASSLAQTRSNYGYTF
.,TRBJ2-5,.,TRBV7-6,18,TGTGCCAGCAGCCCAAGGGGAGGCGGGGGCGGATTCGGGGAGACCCAGTACTTC,CASSPRGGGGGFGETQYF
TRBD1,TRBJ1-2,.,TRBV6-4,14,TGTGCCAACTTTGATTGGACAGGGCCCTATGGCTACACCTTC,CANFDWTGPYGYTF
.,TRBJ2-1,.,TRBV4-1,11,TGCGCCAGCAGCCAAGGGTATGAGCAGTTCTTC,CASSQGYEQFF
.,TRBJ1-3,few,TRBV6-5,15,TGTGCCAGCAGCCGCGACGGCTACTCTGGAAACACCATATATTTT,CASSRDGYSGNTIYF
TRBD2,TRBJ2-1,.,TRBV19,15,TGTGCCAGTACCCCGCTAGCGGGGCACTACAATGAGCAGTTCTTC,CASTPLAGHYNEQFF
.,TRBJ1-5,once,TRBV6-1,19,TGTGCCAGCAGTGCACAATTATGGCTCGCGGGATATAGCAATCAGCCCCAGCATTTT,CASSAQLWLAGYSNQPQHF
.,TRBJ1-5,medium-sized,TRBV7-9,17,TGTGCCAGCAGCCCCATCGATTGGGAGGGTCTCGATCAGCCCCAGCATTTT,CASSPIDWEGLDQPQHF
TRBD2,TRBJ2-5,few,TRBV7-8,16,TGTGCCAGCAGCCTTCGGACTAGCGGGGGGTGGGAGACCCAGTACTTC,CASSLRTSGGWETQYF